These 10 T cell receptor beta chains originate from one sample sequenced in a study of blood T cells in healthy people across ages. Combining a sample-barcoded 5' primer with a J-beta primer mix, a second PCR ran for about 7 to 12 cycles. Each CDR3 protein is one row after TCRdb ran MiXCR on the 5' RACE reads. The sample lists 630,000 or so distinct CDR3 sequences, 32% occurring once. The sample consisted of blood. These receptor sequences come from a woman aged 80 or over in good health.

This clonotype was found many times. This chain joins TRBV7-9 and TRBJ1-2; 7 bases fit TRBD1. The CDR3 is made up of 13 amino acids. Germline lookup yields CDR1 SEHNR and CDR2 FQNEAQ (reference sequence). The V gene end was trimmed by 5 bases and the J gene end by 7 bases; junction bases not matched to a gene: 7. The CDR3: CASSRTGSAGYTF. Here the CDR3 DNA reads TGTGCCAGCAGCCGGACAGGCTCAGCTGGCTACACCTTC.

This clonotype was detected many times. This chain connects TRBV4-1 to TRBJ1-2; D is undetermined. CDR3 size: 15 residues. Germline assignment: CDR1 MGHRA and CDR2 YSYEKL. Trimming took 1 base from V and 0 from J, leaving 9 bases between them. In nucleotides, the CDR3 is TGCGCCAGCAGCCAAGTGGTGGAACCTAACTATGGCTACACCTTC. It yields the protein CASSQVVEPNYGYTF.

This chain uses TRBV29-1 with TRBJ2-3, with 7 bases that match TRBD1. The junction had 4 bases not matched to a gene; V was cut back by 4 bases and J by 0 bases. This CDR3 region has 14 residues. From germline, CDR1 is SQVTM and CDR2 ANQGSEA. The CDR3 coding sequence is TGCAGCGTTGCTCCGGGACAGAGCACAGATACGCAGTATTTT. This gives the protein CSVAPGQSTDTQYF.

The V call is TRBV29-1, the J call TRBJ1-2; 7 bases line up with TRBD1. Germline CDR1 and CDR2: SQVTM and ANQGSEA. V trimming: 7 bases; J trimming: 3 bases; junction bases outside the gene matches: 8. The CDR3 totals 13 residues. CDR3 in DNA: TGCAGCGCCGTGACAGGGTACGACTATGGCTACACCTTC. It is translated as CSAVTGYDYGYTF.

This clonotype has a count of ten or more. The V gene is TRBV29-1, the J gene TRBJ1-1; D is unclear. Deletions cut 7 bases from V and 3 bases from J, with 12 bases between. The CDR3 totals 12 residues. Germline lookup yields CDR1 SQVTM and CDR2 ANQGSEA. DNA for the CDR3: TGCAGCGCCCTCTCTTCGGACACTGAAGCTTTCTTT. It translates to CSALSSDTEAFF.

This clonotype has ten or more counts. The rearrangement uses TRBV4-3 and TRBJ2-1, with 9 bases fitting TRBD2. Germline V gene lookup returns CDR1 LGHNA and CDR2 YSLEER. The CDR3 has 15 amino acids. Unmatched junction bases numbered 5, after V lost 4 bases and J lost 4 bases. CDR3 nucleotide sequence: TGCGCCAGCAGCCGGAATAGCGGGGGTTACAATGAGCAGTTCTTC. It encodes CASSRNSGGYNEQFF.

This clonotype was counted between two and nine times. This may be a read error, as it is one base from a much larger clone. The rearrangement joins TRBV20-1 to TRBJ1-5, with 8 bases that match TRBD1. J gave up 2 bases and V 6 bases, and 3 bases lay outside the gene matches. Germline CDR1 reads DFQATT; CDR2 reads SNEGSKA (reference sequence). The CDR3 sequence is 13 residues long. CDR3 bases: TGCAGTGCAACACAGGGGGGCAATCAGCCCCAGCATTTT. Its protein is CSATQGGNQPQHF.

Comment on this clonotype: A single base separates this from a much larger clone, so it may be a read error. The rearrangement links TRBV7-2 to TRBJ2-1; TRBD2 agrees at 11 bases. TRBJ2-7 matches the DNA end more closely, so the J call is doubtful. The germline V gene encodes CDR1 SGHTA and CDR2 FQGNSA. The length of the CDR3 is 14 residues. The CDR3, as DNA: TGTGCCACCCCGCTAGCGGGGGGCAACAATGAGCAGTACTTC. Translating it yields CATPLAGGNNEQYF.

Turning to this clonotype: The junction departs from the called germline gene at one end, perhaps through a read error. The chain joins TRBV11-3 to TRBJ1-4, with a tentative D call TRBD1 (5 bases). The CDR3 spans 16 residues. CDR1 is SGHNT, CDR2 YENEEA, per germline. CDR3 loop: CASSLPEGLPNEKRFF. In DNA form, the CDR3 reads TGTGCCAGCAGCCTCCCGGAGGGACTGCCTAATGAAAAACGGTTTTTT.

This clonotype was observed many times. This rearrangement joins TRBV4-3 to TRBJ2-7; D is possibly TRBD1 (6 bases). The germline CDR1 and CDR2 sequences are LGHNA and YSLEER. V lost 2 bases and J lost 3, with 17 bases in between. The CDR3 contains 16 residues. The CDR3: CASSQWDRDIYYEQYF. The DNA for the CDR3 is TGCGCCAGCAGCCAATGGGACCGGGACATCTACTACGAGCAGTACTTC.